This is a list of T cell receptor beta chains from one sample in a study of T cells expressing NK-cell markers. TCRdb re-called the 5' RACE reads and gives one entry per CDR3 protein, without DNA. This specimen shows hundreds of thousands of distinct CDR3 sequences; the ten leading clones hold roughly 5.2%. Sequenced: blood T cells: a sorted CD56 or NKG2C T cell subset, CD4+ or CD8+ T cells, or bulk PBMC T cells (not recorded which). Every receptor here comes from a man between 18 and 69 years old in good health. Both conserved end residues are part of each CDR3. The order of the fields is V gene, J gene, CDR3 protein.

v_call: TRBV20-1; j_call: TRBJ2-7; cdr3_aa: CSAVKGTSLEQYF
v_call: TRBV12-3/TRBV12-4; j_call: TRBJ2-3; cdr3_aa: CASRPSGGASRLSTDTQYF
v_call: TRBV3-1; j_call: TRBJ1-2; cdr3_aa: CASSSLGQGWYGYTF
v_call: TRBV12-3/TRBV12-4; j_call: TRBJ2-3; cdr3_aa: CASSFRLTSGGDTQYF
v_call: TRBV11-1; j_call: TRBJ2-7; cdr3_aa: CASSLFQNYEQYF
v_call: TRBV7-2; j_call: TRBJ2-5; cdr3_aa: CASSFSRPETQYF
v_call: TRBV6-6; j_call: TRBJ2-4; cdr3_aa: CASSYSGIQYF
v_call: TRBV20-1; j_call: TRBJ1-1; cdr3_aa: CSARPQGVGQAFF
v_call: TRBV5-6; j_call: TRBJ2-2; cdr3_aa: CASSHWDINGELFF
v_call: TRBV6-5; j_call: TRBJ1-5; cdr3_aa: CASSYVPPGNQPQHF
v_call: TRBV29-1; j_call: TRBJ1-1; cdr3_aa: CSVVDLARGAFF
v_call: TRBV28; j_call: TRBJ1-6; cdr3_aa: CASSLAGGRSSYNSPLHF
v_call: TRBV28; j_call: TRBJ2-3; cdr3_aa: CASSPNRGNYADTQYF
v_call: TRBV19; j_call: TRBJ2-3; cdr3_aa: CASSEFRTSGVTDTQYF
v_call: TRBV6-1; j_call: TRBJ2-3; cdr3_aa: CASREQGRGYTQYF
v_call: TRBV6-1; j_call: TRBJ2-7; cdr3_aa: CASSGPGQEISYEQYF
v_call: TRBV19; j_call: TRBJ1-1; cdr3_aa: CASSVRQGTTEAFF
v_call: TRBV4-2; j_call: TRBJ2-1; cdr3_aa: CASTLRTGSSYNEQFF
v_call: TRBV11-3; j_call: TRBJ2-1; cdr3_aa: CASSFITGPANNEQFF
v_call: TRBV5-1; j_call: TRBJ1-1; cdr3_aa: CASSLRTGNTEAFF
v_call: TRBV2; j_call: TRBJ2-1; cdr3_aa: CASVRVLSYNEQFF
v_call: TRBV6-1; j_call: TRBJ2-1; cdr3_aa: CASRDKAGVYNEQFF
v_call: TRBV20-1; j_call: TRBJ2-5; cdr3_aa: CSADNLAGYHETQYF
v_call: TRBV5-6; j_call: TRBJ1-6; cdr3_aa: CASSLAPGRANSPLHF
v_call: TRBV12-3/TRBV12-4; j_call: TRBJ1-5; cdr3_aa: CASRPDRGRVNQPQHF
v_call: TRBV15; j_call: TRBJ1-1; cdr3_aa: CATSILDSRNTEAFF
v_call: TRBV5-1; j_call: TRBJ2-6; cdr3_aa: CASSFPGLTVSGANVLTF
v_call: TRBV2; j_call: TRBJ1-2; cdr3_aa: CASSKSMNRGQGFYGYTF
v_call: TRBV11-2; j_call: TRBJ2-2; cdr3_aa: CASSLAGAVTGELFF
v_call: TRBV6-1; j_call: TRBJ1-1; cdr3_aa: CASRGQGLPGTEAFF
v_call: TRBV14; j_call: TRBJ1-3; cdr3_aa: CASSQPTGGRNTIYF
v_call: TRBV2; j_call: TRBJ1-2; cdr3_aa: CASSDPDRGVKGYTF
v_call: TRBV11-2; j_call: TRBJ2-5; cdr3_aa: CASSEGTSGGQETQYF
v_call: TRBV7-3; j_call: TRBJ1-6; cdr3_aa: CASSLAQGGSPLHF
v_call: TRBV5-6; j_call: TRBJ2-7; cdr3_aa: CASSFVAGEQYF
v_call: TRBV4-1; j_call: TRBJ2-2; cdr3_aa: CASSPLAGSGELFF
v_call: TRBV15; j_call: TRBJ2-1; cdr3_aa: CATSSGRASGDEQFF
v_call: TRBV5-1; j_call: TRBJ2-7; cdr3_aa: CASSGYQTYEQYF
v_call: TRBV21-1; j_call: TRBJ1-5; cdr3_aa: CASRRSGQPQGPQHF
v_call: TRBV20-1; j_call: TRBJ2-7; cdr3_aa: CSARPEQMLYEQYF
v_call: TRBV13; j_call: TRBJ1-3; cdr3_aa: CASSLDRRDRGPGNTIYF
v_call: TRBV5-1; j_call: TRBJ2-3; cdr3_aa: CASSSGTGPLFTDTQYF
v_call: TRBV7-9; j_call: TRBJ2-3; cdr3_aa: CASSLSGGAFSDTQYF
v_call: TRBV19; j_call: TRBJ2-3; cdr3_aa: CASRLRDRGTDTQYF
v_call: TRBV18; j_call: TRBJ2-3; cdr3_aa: CASSPPEGGEGTQYF
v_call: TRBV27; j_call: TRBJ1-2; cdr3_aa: CASSLNRGGRGYTF
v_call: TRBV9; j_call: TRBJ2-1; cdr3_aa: CASSLSGPQFF
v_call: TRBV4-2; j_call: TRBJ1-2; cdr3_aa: CASSQGTGGGYTF
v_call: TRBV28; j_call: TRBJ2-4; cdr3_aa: CASSLPGQRKGLGIQYF
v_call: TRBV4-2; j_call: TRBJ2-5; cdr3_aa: CASSQDKGQTETQYF
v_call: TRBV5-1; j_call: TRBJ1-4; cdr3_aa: CASSLGRATNEKLFF
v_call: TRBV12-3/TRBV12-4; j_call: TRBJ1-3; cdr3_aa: CASSRGQGAPGNTIYF
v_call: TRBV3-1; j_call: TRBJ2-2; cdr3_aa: CASRAGTSPYTGELFF
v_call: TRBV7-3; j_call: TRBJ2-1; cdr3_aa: CASSPRTSSHEQFF